The table lists the clone carrying this TCR beta chain with a few counts. Its specificity is unknown. The entirety of the isolated RNA underwent reverse transcription, so expressed TCRB transcripts were sequenced. Generated by immunoSEQ multiplex PCR, the TCRdb table keeps only in-frame clones and is missing some. The sample holds 810,000 or so clones, 17% seen once. This sample was taken from a study of beta chain features in type 1 diabetes. Study background: The study found patients and healthy donors alike in age, gender and cell yields. All samples yielded 100 million to 140 million examined sorted cells.

Germline CDR1 and CDR2: SGHAT and FQNNGV. V dropped 5 bases and J dropped 4 bases, with 12 bases sitting between them. CDR3 length equals 14 residues. Regarding the study as a whole: Cells with high TCR expression could be over-represented by cDNA sequencing. The naive, central memory and Treg TCRB repertoires of patients appeared to be more similar to one another than those of healthy donors.

The sequenced material came from naive CD4+ T cells from blood. This chain links TRBV11-2 with TRBJ2-1, with a weak D call TRBD2 (6 bases). This receptor was identified in a woman aged 18-29 years in good health. The CDR3 region has the DNA TGTGCCAGCAGCCCGGTCCGGGGGTACAATGAGCAGTTCTTC. It specifies CASSPVRGYNEQFF.